The 11 T cell receptor beta chains listed next were all sequenced from one sample in a study of shared clonotypes between healthy human individuals. Data came from immunoSEQ multiplex PCR; TCRdb stores just in-frame clones and leaves some out. This sample has over a million clones, with less than 99% found just once. Material for sequencing was naive CD4+ T cells sorted from blood. Subset noted: CD45RA+ positively selected. These receptor sequences come from a man in his thirties or forties in good health.

The gene calls are TRBV5-4 and TRBJ1-1; no clear D gene. Per germline, CDR1 SGHNT and CDR2 YYREEE (reference sequence). The CDR3 has 14 residues. The V and J ends lost 0 bases and 0 bases respectively, with 6 bases between them. CDR3 residues: CASSLGSLNTEAFF. In nucleotides, the CDR3 is TGTGCCAGCAGCTTGGGTAGTTTGAACACTGAAGCTTTCTTT.

The V and J genes are TRBV28 and TRBJ2-7, with D unclear. Germline V gene lookup returns CDR1 MDHEN and CDR2 SYDVKM. The length of the CDR3 is 14 residues. Trimming removed 6 bases at V and 4 bases at J, with 16 bases between. CDR3 sequence reads: CASSLPPKSYEQYF. CDR3 in DNA: TGTGCCAGCAGCCTCCCACCCAAATCTTACGAGCAGTACTTC.

The V gene is TRBV7-3, the J gene TRBJ2-3; possible D gene TRBD2, 6 bases. Trimming took 5 bases from V and 0 from J, leaving 18 bases between them. CDR3 length: 17 residues. From germline, CDR1 is SGHTA and CDR2 FQGTGA. The CDR3 loop is CASSPLRVRGSTDTQYF. The CDR3 DNA follows: TGTGCCAGCAGCCCCCTGAGGGTGCGGGGTAGCACAGATACGCAGTATTTT.

V and J are TRBV19 and TRBJ2-7; a possible D gene is TRBD2 (6 bases). CDR1 is LNHDA, CDR2 SQIVND, per germline (reference sequence). The V end was cut by 7 bases, the J end by 3 bases, with 16 bases between. The CDR3 is 14 amino acids. The CDR3 DNA reads TGTGCCAGTAAGAAGGAGGGGACCATCTACGAGCAGTACTTC. This sequence encodes CASKKEGTIYEQYF.

The genes are TRBV18 and TRBJ1-5; TRBD1 is a possible D gene (5 bases). V lost 6 bases and J lost 4, with 16 bases in between. The CDR3 has 15 amino acids. CDR1 KGHSH and CDR2 LQKENI come from the germline V gene. Written as DNA, the CDR3 is TGTGCCAGCTCGCAAATCCCGGGACGTAATCAGCCCCAGCATTTT. Translating it yields CASSQIPGRNQPQHF. The full variable domain, its missing parts supplied by reference TRBV18 and TRBJ1-5, is NAGVMQNPRHLVRRRGQEARLRCSPMKGHSHVYWYRQLPEEGLKFMVYLQKENIIDESGMPKERFSAEFPKEGPSILRIQQVVRGDSAAYFCASSQIPGRNQPQHFGDGTRLSIL.

V and J are TRBV2 and TRBJ2-3, with D perhaps TRBD1 (5 bases). This CDR3 comprises 14 residues. Looked up from germline, CDR1 is SNHLY and CDR2 is FYNNEI. V lost 4 bases to trimming and J lost 6 bases, with 14 bases between them. CDR3 sequence: CASSALDTWDTQYF. As DNA, the CDR3 is TGTGCCAGCAGTGCCCTGGACACATGGGATACGCAGTATTTT.

About this clone: This sample includes further DNA sequences coding for the same CDR3. The rearrangement links TRBV28 to TRBJ2-7; D gene unclear. The length of the CDR3 is 12 residues. Germline lookup yields CDR1 MDHEN and CDR2 SYDVKM. Between the trimmed V and J ends, which lost 3 bases and 6 bases, there was a span of 9 bases. CDR3 amino acids: CASSLGLSEQYF. The CDR3 nucleotides read TGTGCCAGCAGTTTGGGTCTGTCCGAGCAGTACTTC. Combining the CDR3 with reference TRBV28 and TRBJ2-7 gives the whole variable domain DVKVTQSSRYLVKRTGEKVFLECVQDMDHENMFWYRQDPGLGLRLIYFSYDVKMKEKGDIPEGYSVSREKKERFSLILESASTNQTSMYLCASSLGLSEQYFGPGTRLTVT.

Turning to this clone: Other nucleotide sequences from this sample produce the same CDR3. The chain has TRBV9 and TRBJ2-7, with TRBD2 matching over 9 bases. CDR3 length: 14 amino acids. V lost 3 bases and J lost 4; bases outside the gene matches: 5. CDR1 SGDLS and CDR2 YYNGEE come from the germline V gene. As DNA, the CDR3 is TGTGCCAGCAGCGCGGGACTAGCAGAATACGAGCAGTACTTC. Protein: CASSAGLAEYEQYF.

Regarding this clone: Other DNA sequences within the sample encode an identical CDR3. The J gene is TRBJ1-1, the V gene TRBV2, with D unresolved. The CDR3 has 12 amino acids. From germline, CDR1 is SNHLY and CDR2 FYNNEI. Trimming cost V 6 bases and J 4 bases, with 9 bases left between them. CDR3 coding DNA: TGTGCCAGCAGGAGGGAGTCCACTGAAGCTTTCTTT. This gives the protein CASRRESTEAFF.

V is TRBV5-4 and J is TRBJ2-1; unclear D gene. V was shortened by 4 bases and J by 1 base, with 15 bases between the two germline ends. Germline lookup yields CDR1 SGHNT and CDR2 YYREEE (reference sequence). This CDR3 spans 16 amino acids. The CDR3 DNA is TGTGCCAGCAGCCCGGAGTATGGTAGGTCCTACAATGAGCAGTTCTTC. Its translation: CASSPEYGRSYNEQFF.

The chain recombines TRBV7-9 with TRBJ1-4; D gene unclear. CDR1 SEHNR and CDR2 FQNEAQ come from the germline V gene (reference sequence). V gave up 7 bases and J gave up 0 bases, with 12 bases separating them. The CDR3 contains 15 residues. The CDR3: CASNKRGATNEKLFF. CDR3 sequence (DNA): TGTGCCAGCAATAAAAGAGGCGCAACTAATGAAAAACTGTTTTTT.